These T cell receptor beta chains were read from a single sample in a study of T cells after yellow fever vaccination. TCRdb reanalysed the 5' RACE reads using MiXCR and keeps one entry per CDR3 protein. The data show under 20,000 distinct CDR3 sequences, around 4% seen once. The input for sequencing was PBMCs, either bulk or a sorted T-cell subset (CD4+, CD8+, memory, or dextramer-sorted; not recorded which), taken 15 days after the yellow fever booster vaccination. The source is a man in his thirties or forties who received the YFV17D yellow fever vaccine. Each CDR3 is given with its conserved first and last residue. The D gene is left open where the match is weak. Expanded clones are given a class, and other clones once, few, many or no size at all.

D: -; size: many; V: TRBV15; CDR3: CATSRGTGTDTQYF
D: -; size: many; V: TRBV20-1; CDR3: CSARADLTSGELFF
D: -; size: many; V: TRBV4-3; CDR3: CASSQVGQGLPRGYEQYF
D: -; size: many; V: TRBV14; CDR3: CASSQEWGSGDNEQFF
D: -; size: many; V: TRBV18; CDR3: CASSPGRAETQYF
D: TRBD1; size: many; V: TRBV12-3/TRBV12-4; CDR3: CASTQGVIYEQYF
D: -; size: many; V: TRBV7-8; CDR3: CASSFSLMGPGANVLTF
D: TRBD2; size: many; V: TRBV28; CDR3: CASSPGLAGVEYEQYF
D: -; size: many; V: TRBV6-5; CDR3: CASSYSGVEQFF
D: TRBD2; size: many; V: TRBV11-2; CDR3: CASSARGDWYNEQFF
D: -; size: many; V: TRBV5-1; CDR3: CASSLEGNGNTIYF
D: TRBD1; size: many; V: TRBV27; CDR3: CASSLDRGPYEQYF
D: -; size: many; V: TRBV30; CDR3: CAWRVEFQETQYF
D: -; size: many; V: TRBV28; CDR3: CASSNSLGGYTF
D: -; size: many; V: TRBV6-2/TRBV6-3; CDR3: CASSYSESIGFYEQYF
D: -; size: many; V: TRBV19; CDR3: CASSIDLGAGWGSDTQYF
D: TRBD2; size: many; V: TRBV12-5; CDR3: CASGRTSGSVDEQFF
D: -; size: many; V: TRBV3-1; CDR3: CASSPRGNYGYTF
D: -; size: many; V: TRBV14; CDR3: CASTRDNEQFF
D: TRBD2; size: many; V: TRBV10-3; CDR3: CAIKGREGLDEQFF
D: -; size: many; V: TRBV6-5; CDR3: CASSYSGRTRFKYEQYF
D: TRBD2; size: many; V: TRBV29-1; CDR3: CSALAGSYEQYF
D: -; size: -; V: TRBV2; CDR3: CASAGHYNEQFF
D: -; size: -; V: TRBV30; CDR3: CSWSSVSNQPQHF
D: TRBD1; size: many; V: TRBV9; CDR3: CASSGDRGRFDTGELFF
D: TRBD2; size: medium-sized; V: TRBV6-2/TRBV6-3; CDR3: CASSYSGTDPGLAGGQETQYF
D: -; size: many; V: TRBV24-1; CDR3: CATSDRGSGFNEQFF
D: -; size: many; V: TRBV15; CDR3: CATSRDSPSANTGELFF
D: -; size: -; V: TRBV26; CDR3: CVSCQQMRAYEQYF
D: TRBD2; size: -; V: TRBV6-4; CDR3: CASSLAGTNEQFF
D: -; size: many; V: TRBV18; CDR3: CASSFTAPTAEFNQPQHF
D: TRBD1; size: medium-sized; V: TRBV27; CDR3: CASWDRWAEQYF
D: -; size: -; V: TRBV5-6; CDR3: CASSPGLRCAGNEQFF
D: -; size: medium-sized; V: TRBV7-3; CDR3: CASSLSASGELFF
D: TRBD1; size: many; V: TRBV7-9; CDR3: CASSLGTGYGYTF
D: TRBD2; size: many; V: TRBV9; CDR3: CASSVALAGLTDTQYF
D: TRBD2; size: many; V: TRBV20-1; CDR3: CSALTSAYYEQYF
D: TRBD2; size: many; V: TRBV7-9; CDR3: CASSLVASGSYEQYF
D: -; size: medium-sized; V: TRBV20-1; CDR3: CSARARRTRNPYEQYF
D: -; size: many; V: TRBV12-3/TRBV12-4; CDR3: CASSLGHLGYTF
D: -; size: many; V: TRBV5-1; CDR3: CASTPSGLRITDTQYF
D: TRBD2; size: many; V: TRBV11-2; CDR3: CASSSSGKGKNIQYF
D: -; size: many; V: TRBV4-3; CDR3: CASSQLHRDNTGELFF
D: TRBD1; size: many; V: TRBV27; CDR3: CASSILDRGTDTQYF
D: -; size: medium-sized; V: TRBV4-2; CDR3: CASSQDPTLIYGYTF
D: -; size: many; V: TRBV7-3; CDR3: CASSLSRAPLHF
D: TRBD1; size: -; V: TRBV5-1; CDR3: CASSPGTGGYNEQFF
D: -; size: many; V: TRBV7-9; CDR3: CASSLEGRSYNEQFF
D: -; size: many; V: TRBV9; CDR3: CASSVEPSDGSLIHNTIYF
D: -; size: medium-sized; V: TRBV7-2; CDR3: CASSLTGPPDTQYF
D: TRBD2; size: many; V: TRBV4-3; CDR3: CASSQDSLAGTSSYNEQFF
D: -; size: many; V: TRBV5-1; CDR3: CASSRVGGAGYEQYF
D: -; size: many; V: TRBV6-5; CDR3: CASSYSYPGQPNTEAFF
D: -; size: many; V: TRBV20-1; CDR3: CSARGGFSTDTQYF
D: TRBD2; size: many; V: TRBV19; CDR3: CASKEAGGPGELFF
D: -; size: many; V: TRBV15; CDR3: CATKEGSYNEQFF
D: TRBD2; size: many; V: TRBV7-3; CDR3: CASSLSALAGGDNEQFF